Below are 27 T cell receptor beta chains sequenced from a single sample in a study of spatial heterogeneity in lung cancer. General study results and limits: Expanded intratumoral alpha and beta TCR counts tracked tumor mutation counts.

Time point specified: sample taken at primary tumor resection. MiXCR, run by TCRdb on the 5' RACE reads, gives a single entry per CDR3 protein. The data show some 14,000 distinct CDR3 sequences, 5.6% seen once. No antigen has been assigned to these receptors. The sample was lung tumor tissue, taken at surgery. The receptors were gathered from a female donor with early-stage non-small cell lung cancer.

This clonotype was counted ten times or more. This beta chain is a stray read from a library made for alpha chains; its abundance is not meaningful. In DNA form, the CDR3 reads TGTGCCAGCAGCTTGGGGTCCAGGACAGGGGACGGGAATGAGCAGTTCTTC. This encodes CASSLGSRTGDGNEQFF. The J gene is TRBJ2-1, the V gene TRBV5-5; 9 bases map to TRBD1. Trimming removed 0 bases from V and 7 bases from J; junction bases left unmatched: 11. The CDR3 runs 17 residues. Germline CDR1 SGHKS, CDR2 YYEKEE (reference sequence).

This clonotype was detected many times. This beta chain is an off-target read within a library intended for alpha chains, so its frequency means little. The genes are TRBV20-1 and TRBJ2-5; D not resolved. The CDR3 length is 15 residues. Trimming pared 3 bases from V and 2 bases from J, leaving 16 bases between. The V gene's germline CDR1 is DFQATT and CDR2 SNEGSKA (reference sequence). The CDR3 spells CSASSLATRQETQYF. The CDR3 nucleotides read TGCAGTGCTAGTTCCTTGGCGACCAGACAAGAGACCCAGTACTTC.

This clonotype occurred many times. Found in a library prepared for alpha chains, this beta chain is an off-target read, and its abundance has little meaning. The CDR3 nucleotides are TGTGCCAGCAAAATAATAGCCCTTCTCCAAGAGACCCAGTACTTC. Its protein is CASKIIALLQETQYF. This sequence joins TRBV2 and TRBJ2-5; the D is unclear. Germline V CDR1 and CDR2: SNHLY, FYNNEI. The CDR3 loop spans 15 amino acids. V was cut by 7 bases and J by 1 base, with 16 bases left in between.

The table lists this clonotype with many counts. Because this beta chain is a stray read in a library intended to capture alpha chains, its abundance should not be given much weight. This chain uses TRBV12-3 or TRBV12-4 with TRBJ2-1; TRBD2 matches 10 bases. The CDR3 contains 17 residues. V was clipped by 6 bases and J by 8 bases; unmatched bases: 16. The CDR3 coding sequence is TGTGCCAGCAGCCTGTCTACGAGCGGGGGGGTGTTTGATGAGCAGTTCTTC. This sequence encodes CASSLSTSGGVFDEQFF.

Ten or more counts support this clonotype. This beta chain is off target for a library built for alpha chains, so its abundance means little. This chain connects TRBV20-1 to TRBJ2-7; possibly TRBD1 or TRBD2 for D (5 bases each). V was clipped by 1 base and J by 2 bases, with 12 bases between them. The CDR3 has 14 amino acids. CDR1 is DFQATT, CDR2 SNEGSKA, per germline (reference sequence). This chain's CDR3 is CSARGRGFTYEQYF. CDR3 in DNA: TGCAGTGCTAGAGGCCGGGGCTTTACCTACGAGCAGTACTTC.

This clonotype is labeled as medium-sized. This beta chain lies outside the target of a library built for alpha chains; its clone size means little. The genes are TRBV9 and TRBJ1-2, with a weak D call TRBD1 (6 bases). The V and J ends lost 4 bases and 4 bases respectively, with 17 bases between them. Germline V gene data show CDR1 as SGDLS and CDR2 as YYNGEE. There are 15 residues in the CDR3. The CDR3 region has the DNA TGTGCCAGCAGCAGGGGCACAGGGACTATCTATGGCTACACCTTC. Amino acid sequence: CASSRGTGTIYGYTF.

In this sample, this clonotype turned up many times. For a library built for alpha chains, this beta chain is a stray read; little rests on its size. The V gene is TRBV6-2 or TRBV6-3, the J gene TRBJ2-3, with 12 bases matching TRBD1. The trim removed 6 bases at V and 10 bases at J, leaving 11 bases unmatched. CDR3 length: 15 residues. Germline V lookup: CDR1 MNHEY, CDR2 SVGEGT. The CDR3, as DNA: TGTGCCAGCAGACGACCGGGACAGGGGGCTGGTGCGCAGTATTTT. Amino acids: CASRRPGQGAGAQYF.

This clonotype was seen repeatedly, ten times or more. This beta chain is off target for a library built for alpha chains, so its abundance means little. V gene TRBV5-5 combines with J gene TRBJ1-5, with a weak D call TRBD1 (6 bases). The V gene lost 5 bases and the J gene lost 0 bases, with 12 bases spanning the gap. The CDR3 loop spans 15 amino acids. Germline V gene sequence: CDR1 SGHKS, CDR2 YYEKEE (reference sequence). This CDR3 reads CASRPTGSSNQPQHF. Here the CDR3 DNA reads TGTGCCAGCAGACCTACAGGGTCTAGCAATCAGCCCCAGCATTTT.

Many counts were recorded for this clonotype. This beta chain is a stray read from a library made for alpha chains; its abundance is not meaningful. The CDR3 DNA follows: TGCAGCGTTGAAGCTATACAGGGGGTCTTAAATCAGCCCCAGCATTTT. This codes for CSVEAIQGVLNQPQHF. The chain has TRBV29-1 and TRBJ1-5; TRBD1 matches at 8 bases. This CDR3 is 16 amino acids long. Germline loops: CDR1 SQVTM, CDR2 ANQGSEA. After removal of 1 base from V and 4 bases from J, the junction contained 9 bases not matched to a gene. Using reference TRBV29-1 and TRBJ1-5 for the parts outside the CDR3, the full variable domain is SAVISQKPSRDICQRGTSLTIQCQVDSQVTMMFWYRQQPGQSLTLIATANQGSEATYESGFVIDKFPISRPNLTFSTLTVSNMSPEDSSIYLCSVEAIQGVLNQPQHFGDGTRLSIL.

In this sample, this clonotype is medium-sized. As an off-target read in a library built for alpha chains, this beta chain has a frequency of little significance. The CDR3, as DNA: TGTGCCACCAGCAGGGACAGGGCTCAGCCCCAGCATTTT. It is translated as CATSRDRAQPQHF. The chain has TRBV15 and TRBJ1-5, with 8 bases identical to TRBD1. V gave up 3 bases and J gave up 6 bases; unmatched junction bases: 1. Germline CDR1 reads LNHNV; CDR2 reads YYDKDF (reference sequence). The CDR3 contains 13 residues.

This clonotype was detected many times. This beta chain is an off-target read within a library intended for alpha chains, so its frequency means little. The J gene is TRBJ2-1, the V gene TRBV7-2, with 9 positions matching TRBD1. V shed 5 bases, J shed 5 bases, and the junction held 7 bases outside the gene matches. This CDR3 spans 15 amino acids. Germline CDR1 is SGHTA and CDR2 is FQGNSA. The CDR3 sequence is CASSAGTGWNNEQFF. Here the CDR3 DNA reads TGTGCCAGCAGCGCCGGGACAGGGTGGAACAATGAGCAGTTCTTC.

This clonotype appeared many times. In a library made to pick up alpha chains, this beta chain is a stray read with a size that means little. The chain links TRBV20-1 to TRBJ1-1; no clear D. The CDR3 runs to 13 residues. Deletions cut 3 bases from V and 2 bases from J, with 10 bases between. The V gene's germline CDR1 is DFQATT and CDR2 SNEGSKA (reference sequence). CDR3 DNA sequence: TGCAGTGCTAGTAGGCAGGCTAACACTGAAGCTTTCTTT. Its translation: CSASRQANTEAFF.

This clonotype showed up many times. A library prepared for alpha chains yielded this beta chain as an off-target read; its size is of little meaning. J is TRBJ1-2 and V is TRBV10-3; no definite D call. Germline loops: CDR1 ENHRY, CDR2 SYGVKD. Deletions cut 4 bases from V and 4 bases from J, with 10 bases between. CDR3 length: 13 residues. DNA of the CDR3: TGTGCCATCAGTGTTGACCCTGGCTATGGCTACACCTTC. Protein product: CAISVDPGYGYTF.

This clonotype is medium-sized. This beta chain lies outside the target of a library built for alpha chains; its clone size means little. The rearrangement joins TRBV11-2 to TRBJ2-1; D unclear. The CDR3 length is 11 residues. The V end lost 2 bases, the J end lost 5 bases, and 1 base lay between the germline ends. Germline V gene data show CDR1 as SGHAT and CDR2 as FQNNGV. The CDR3 DNA follows: TGTGCCAGCAGCTTACACAATGAGCAGTTCTTC. Its translation is CASSLHNEQFF.

By frequency in the sample, this clonotype is medium-sized (0.01 to 0.1%). With the library built for alpha chains, this beta chain is off target and its frequency is not meaningful. The J gene is TRBJ2-3, the V gene TRBV5-1; no clear D gene. Germline V gene lookup returns CDR1 SGHRS and CDR2 YFSETQ. Trimming removed 0 bases at V and 5 bases at J, with 19 bases between. The CDR3 covers 17 residues. The CDR3 nucleotides are TGCGCCAGCAGCTTGGCCGCTGCCATGGTCGGTCTAGATACGCAGTATTTT. It specifies CASSLAAAMVGLDTQYF.

This clonotype appeared many times. The library was built for alpha chains, so this beta chain is an off-target read and its size means little. CDR3 DNA sequence: TGTGCCAGCAGCCAAGGGAGACAGGGGGTGGAGACCCAGTACTTC. Translated: CASSQGRQGVETQYF. This rearrangement joins TRBV3-1 to TRBJ2-5, with 9 bases fitting TRBD1. The CDR3 runs to 15 residues. The V gene's germline CDR1 is LGHDT and CDR2 YNNKEL (reference sequence). J was trimmed by 5 bases and V by 1 base; bases with no gene match: 5.

This clonotype was counted ten times or more. A library made for alpha chains picked up this beta chain off target, so its size means little. V usage is TRBV20-1 and J usage is TRBJ1-5; TRBD1 matches 8 bases. Per germline, CDR1 DFQATT and CDR2 SNEGSKA (reference sequence). The CDR3 runs 16 residues. V was clipped by 3 bases and J by 5 bases; unmatched bases: 12. The CDR3: CSASPPAYRGYQPQHF. CDR3 bases: TGCAGTGCTAGTCCCCCGGCCTACAGGGGGTATCAGCCCCAGCATTTT.

This clonotype was seen repeatedly, ten times or more. A library made for alpha chains picked up this beta chain off target, so its size means little. This rearrangement joins TRBV28 to TRBJ2-1; no firm D call. The germline V gene has CDR1 MDHEN and CDR2 SYDVKM. Trimming left V 7 bases short and J 5 bases short, with 6 bases between. The CDR3 covers 11 residues. CDR3 sequence: CASIRDNEQFF. Written as DNA, the CDR3 is TGTGCCAGCATCCGGGACAATGAGCAGTTCTTC.

This clonotype was observed at least ten times. A library made for alpha chains picked up this beta chain off target, so its size means little. The J gene is TRBJ1-6, the V gene TRBV20-1; no clear D. Germline V gives CDR1 DFQATT, CDR2 SNEGSKA (reference sequence). This CDR3 has 14 residues. The germline V and J ends were trimmed by 3 bases and 2 bases, with 8 bases remaining between them. The CDR3 DNA reads TGCAGTGCTAGGGAGAGGACCTATAATTCACCCCTCCACTTT. This sequence encodes CSARERTYNSPLHF.

On this clonotype: Because this beta chain is a stray read in a library intended to capture alpha chains, its abundance should not be given much weight. The V and J genes are TRBV4-1 and TRBJ2-1, with 11 bases aligning to TRBD1. Germline CDR1 is MGHRA and CDR2 is YSYEKL. Losses at the gene ends were 2 bases for V and 5 bases for J; bases not matched to a gene: 8. The CDR3 loop spans 17 amino acids. As DNA, the CDR3 is TGCGCCAGCAGCCAACTGGACAGGGGGCGTCTAAACAATGAGCAGTTCTTC. Amino acids: CASSQLDRGRLNNEQFF.

This clonotype has at least ten counts. This beta chain is off target for a library built for alpha chains, so its abundance means little. The rearrangement uses TRBV3-1 and TRBJ2-1, with 8 bases lining up with TRBD1. The CDR3 consists of 15 residues. J was trimmed by 5 bases and V by 1 base; bases with no gene match: 4. The germline V gene encodes CDR1 LGHDT and CDR2 YNNKEL (reference sequence). CDR3 protein: CASSQGTGRNNEQFF. Written as DNA, the CDR3 is TGTGCCAGCAGCCAAGGGACAGGGCGAAACAATGAGCAGTTCTTC.

This clonotype has ten or more counts. This beta chain is off target for a library built for alpha chains, so its abundance means little. V usage is TRBV5-4 and J usage is TRBJ1-1; 10 bases fit TRBD1. There are 14 residues in the CDR3. Trimming cost V 2 bases and J 6 bases; bases outside gene matches: 4. Germline V lookup: CDR1 SGHNT, CDR2 YYREEE (reference sequence). The CDR3 sequence: CASSFSGQGPEAFF. The CDR3 DNA reads as TGTGCCAGCAGCTTCTCGGGACAGGGGCCTGAAGCTTTCTTT.

The table lists this clonotype with many counts. In a library made to pick up alpha chains, this beta chain is a stray read with a size that means little. The CDR3 bases are TGTGCCAGCAGCGAAGGAGAGGAGCAGTACTTC. Its protein product is CASSEGEEQYF. The rearrangement uses TRBV5-6 and TRBJ2-7; D not certain. The CDR3 is 11 amino acids. The germline V and J ends were trimmed by 4 bases and 7 bases, with 9 bases remaining between them. Germline V gene data show CDR1 as SGHDT and CDR2 as YYEEEE.

This clonotype was seen ten or more times. This beta chain was picked up by a library intended for alpha chains and is off target, so its count carries little meaning. V gene TRBV6-2 or TRBV6-3 combines with J gene TRBJ2-6; TRBD1 aligns across 8 bases. J lost 4 bases, V lost 6 bases, and 11 bases had no gene match. There are 17 residues in the CDR3. In germline, CDR1 is MNHEY, CDR2 SVGEGT. The chain's CDR3 is CASRYRTGLAGANVLTF. CDR3 DNA sequence: TGTGCCAGCAGATACCGGACAGGGCTGGCCGGGGCCAACGTCCTGACTTTC.

This clonotype occurred many times. With the library built for alpha chains, this beta chain is off target and its frequency is not meaningful. V usage is TRBV12-3 or TRBV12-4 and J usage is TRBJ2-2, with a weak D call TRBD1 (6 bases). The CDR3 is made up of 13 amino acids. V lost 6 bases and J 5 bases, leaving 10 bases between the germline ends. CDR3 in amino acids: CASRNTGTGELFF. The CDR3 region has the DNA TGTGCCAGCAGAAATACAGGGACCGGGGAGCTGTTTTTT.

This clonotype appeared many times. With the library built for alpha chains, this beta chain is off target and its frequency is not meaningful. The chain has TRBV7-9 and TRBJ2-1; D is perhaps TRBD2 (5 bases). The CDR3 has 12 amino acids. V lost 4 bases and J 10 bases, leaving 11 bases between the germline ends. Germline CDR1 is SEHNR and CDR2 is FQNEAQ (reference sequence). The CDR3 DNA follows: TGTGCCAGCAGCTCCCTCCGAGGGGAGCAGTTCTTC. Translated, it gives CASSSLRGEQFF.

In this sample, this clonotype turned up many times. Mismatch with germline at one junction end may stem from a read error. This beta chain came through as a stray read in a library set up for alpha chains, and its size says little. J is TRBJ1-2 and V is TRBV5-1; 9 bases match TRBD1. Germline V gene data show CDR1 as SGHRS and CDR2 as YFSETQ. There are 14 residues in the CDR3. The CDR3 bases are TGCGTCAGCAGCTGGGGACAGGGTGAGAATGGCTACACCTTC. Protein: CVSSWGQGENGYTF.